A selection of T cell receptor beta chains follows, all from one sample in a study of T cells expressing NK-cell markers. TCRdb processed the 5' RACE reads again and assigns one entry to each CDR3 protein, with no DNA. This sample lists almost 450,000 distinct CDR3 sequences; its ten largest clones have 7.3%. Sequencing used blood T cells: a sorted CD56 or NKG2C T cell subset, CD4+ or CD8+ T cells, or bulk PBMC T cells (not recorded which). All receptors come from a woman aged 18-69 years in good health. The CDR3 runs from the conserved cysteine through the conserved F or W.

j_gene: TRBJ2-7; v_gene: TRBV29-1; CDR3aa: CSAGSGGNWEQYF
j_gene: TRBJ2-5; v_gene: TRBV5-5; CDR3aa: CASSPPATKVETQYF
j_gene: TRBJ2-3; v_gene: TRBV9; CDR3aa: CASGLYQTSSTDTQYF
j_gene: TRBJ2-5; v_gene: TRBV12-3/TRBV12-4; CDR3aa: CASSTGGAGETQYF
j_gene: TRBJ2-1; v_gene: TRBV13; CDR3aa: CASGTLRAIGGILHEQFF
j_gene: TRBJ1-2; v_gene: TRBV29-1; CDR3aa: CSVEGSGGGYTF
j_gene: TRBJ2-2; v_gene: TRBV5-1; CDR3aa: CASSPSGLRNTGELFF
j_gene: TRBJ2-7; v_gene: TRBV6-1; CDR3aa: CATSLEVHSYEQYF
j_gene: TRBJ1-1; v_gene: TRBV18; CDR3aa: CASSPPGQTEAFF
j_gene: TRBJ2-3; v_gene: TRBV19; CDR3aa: CASTVAGADTQYF
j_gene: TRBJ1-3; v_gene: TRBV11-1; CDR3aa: CASSLPDVKNTIYF
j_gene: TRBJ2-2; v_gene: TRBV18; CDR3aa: CASSPWEAGELFF
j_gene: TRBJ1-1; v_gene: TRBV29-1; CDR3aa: CSVIGGNTEAFF
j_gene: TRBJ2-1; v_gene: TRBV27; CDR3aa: CASKEYGNEQFF
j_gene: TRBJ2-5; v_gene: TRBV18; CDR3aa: CASSGSGTVETQYF
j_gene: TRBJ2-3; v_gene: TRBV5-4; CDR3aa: CASSKRQGTGTDTQYF
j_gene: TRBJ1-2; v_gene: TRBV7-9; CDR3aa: CASSLSAGGTYGYTF
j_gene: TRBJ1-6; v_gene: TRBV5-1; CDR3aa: CASSLGREDSPLHF
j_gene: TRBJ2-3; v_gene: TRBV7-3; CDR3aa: CASSSVGTHGADTQYF
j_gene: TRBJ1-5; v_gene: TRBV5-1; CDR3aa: CASSLGGEQPQHF
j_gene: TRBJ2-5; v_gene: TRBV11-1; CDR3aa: CASSSGTPRRETQYF
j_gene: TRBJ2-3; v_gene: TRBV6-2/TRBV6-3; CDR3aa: CASSRHGQEKLTDTQYF
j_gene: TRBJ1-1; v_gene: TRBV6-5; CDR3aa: CASSYSKRTANTEAFF
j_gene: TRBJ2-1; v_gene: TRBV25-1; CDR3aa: CASSESRASSYNEQFF
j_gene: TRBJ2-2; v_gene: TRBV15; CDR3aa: CATSRDYTGELFF
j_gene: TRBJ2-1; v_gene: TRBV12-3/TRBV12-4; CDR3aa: CASSDRSSSYNEQFF
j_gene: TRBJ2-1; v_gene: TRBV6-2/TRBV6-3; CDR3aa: CASSLTSGSGNEQFF
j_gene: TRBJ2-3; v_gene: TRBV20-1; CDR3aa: CSASSQRGTDTQYF
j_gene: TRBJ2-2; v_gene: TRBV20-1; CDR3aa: CSARPANTGELFF
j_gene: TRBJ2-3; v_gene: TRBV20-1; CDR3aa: CSAISGRGTDTQYF
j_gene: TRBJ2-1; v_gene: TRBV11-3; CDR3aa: CASSSWAQDSYNEQFF
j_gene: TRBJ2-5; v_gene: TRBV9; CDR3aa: CASSVAGGKQETQYF